Below, 16 T cell receptor beta chains from the same sample are listed, as sequenced in a study of cytomegalovirus exposure and HLA in healthy donors. Assay used: immunoSEQ multiplex PCR; TCRdb lists only in-frame clones, some missing. The table has about 190,000 clones, roughly 86% seen once. Specimen: PBMCs. The receptors here all came from a young woman in good health and CMV-seronegative.

This chain connects TRBV11-3 to TRBJ2-1, with a weak D call TRBD2 (5 bases). CDR1 is SGHNT, CDR2 YENEEA, per germline. V was cut by 0 bases and J by 9 bases, with 15 bases left in between. CDR3 length equals 15 residues. The CDR3 nucleotides read TGTGCCAGCAGCTTAGATAGGGATGGAGGCCCTGAGCAGTTCTTC. This translates into CASSLDRDGGPEQFF.

The rearrangement uses TRBV7-8 and TRBJ2-3, with TRBD1 matching over 8 bases. Germline lookup yields CDR1 SGHVS and CDR2 FQNEAQ. The CDR3 has 16 residues. V gave up 5 bases and J gave up 0 bases; unmatched junction bases: 7. The CDR3 is CASSIHQGASTDTQYF. CDR3 nucleotide sequence: TGTGCCAGCAGCATACACCAGGGGGCTAGCACAGATACGCAGTATTTT.

In this sample, this clone turned up once. V gene TRBV5-1 combines with J gene TRBJ2-2; 9 bases line up with TRBD1. Germline assignment: CDR1 SGHRS and CDR2 YFSETQ. The CDR3 contains 16 residues. J gave up 6 bases and V 0 bases, and 6 bases lay outside the gene matches. CDR3 nucleotide sequence: TGCGCCAGCAGCTTGGATACAGGGGGCGGACCCGGGGAGCTGTTTTTT. Its translation: CASSLDTGGGPGELFF. The full variable domain, completed using reference TRBV5-1 and TRBJ2-2, is KAGVTQTPRYLIKTRGQQVTLSCSPISGHRSVSWYQQTPGQGLQFLFEYFSETQRNKGNFPGRFSGRQFSNSRSEMNVSTLELGDSALYLCASSLDTGGGPGELFFGEGSRLTVL.

This sequence joins TRBV5-4 and TRBJ2-5; TRBD2 agrees at 11 bases. This CDR3 is 17 amino acids long. CDR1 is SGHNT and CDR2 is YYREEE in the germline V gene (reference sequence). V trimming: 0 bases; J trimming: 4 bases; junction bases outside the gene matches: 8. CDR3: CASSLGSGGAMGETQYF. CDR3 coding DNA: TGTGCCAGCAGCTTGGGTAGCGGGGGGGCAATGGGAGAGACCCAGTACTTC.

The chain employs TRBV27 and TRBJ2-3, with 13 nucleotides matching TRBD2. CDR1 and CDR2 from the germline V gene are MNHEY and SMNVEV (reference sequence). The CDR3 is 17 residues long. The V gene end was trimmed by 6 bases and the J gene end by 2 bases; junction bases not matched to a gene: 8. The CDR3 sequence is CASRPTSGRAYTDTQYF. CDR3 DNA sequence: TGTGCCAGCAGGCCTACTAGCGGGAGGGCCTACACAGATACGCAGTATTTT.

This sequence joins TRBV30 and TRBJ1-2; no clear D gene. CDR1 and CDR2 (germline): GTSNPN, SVGIG (reference sequence). The CDR3 runs to 14 residues. Trimming took off 0 bases at V and 6 bases at J, with 14 bases between the two ends. The CDR3 bases are TGTGCCTGGAGTGTACATTGGGAGGCGAATGGCTACACCTTC. Translation gives CAWSVHWEANGYTF.

The rearrangement uses TRBV10-1 and TRBJ2-1, with unresolved D. The CDR3 is made up of 14 amino acids. The germline CDR1 and CDR2 sequences are WNHNN and SYGVQD (reference sequence). Trimming removed 0 bases from V and 10 bases from J, with 13 bases in between. DNA of the CDR3: TGCGCCAGCAGTGAGTCGTCTCTTGTGCGAGAGCAGTTCTTC. Translation gives CASSESSLVREQFF.

This clone was observed a single time. The chain recombines TRBV5-6 with TRBJ2-3, with a possible D match to TRBD1 (7 bases). The germline V gene has CDR1 SGHDT and CDR2 YYEEEE. Trimming removed 5 bases from V and 0 bases from J, with 22 bases in between. This CDR3 is 18 amino acids long. CDR3 residues: CASSPGSRDRLSTDTQYF. The CDR3 DNA reads as TGTGCCAGCAGTCCCGGGAGTCGGGACAGACTCAGCACAGATACGCAGTATTTT.

This clone was seen a single time. V is TRBV6-5 and J is TRBJ1-6, with a weak D call TRBD1 (5 bases). Germline V gene lookup returns CDR1 MNHEY and CDR2 SVGAGI. The CDR3 contains 13 residues. Trimming took 6 bases from V and 10 from J, leaving 13 bases between them. The CDR3 sequence is CASRGRVESPLHF. CDR3 nucleotides: TGTGCCAGCAGAGGCAGGGTGGAGTCACCCCTCCACTTT.

This rearrangement joins TRBV28 to TRBJ2-7; maybe TRBD1 (5 bases). The V and J ends lost 3 bases and 3 bases respectively, with 12 bases between them. CDR3 length equals 14 residues. In germline, CDR1 is MDHEN, CDR2 SYDVKM. For the CDR3, the DNA is TGTGCCAGCAGTTTTGTTGACAGCAACTACGAGCAGTACTTC. Encoded protein: CASSFVDSNYEQYF. The variable domain in full, completed from reference TRBV28 and TRBJ2-7, reads DVKVTQSSRYLVKRTGEKVFLECVQDMDHENMFWYRQDPGLGLRLIYFSYDVKMKEKGDIPEGYSVSREKKERFSLILESASTNQTSMYLCASSFVDSNYEQYFGPGTRLTVT.

This clone occurred once. V and J are TRBV6-1 and TRBJ2-2, with TRBD1 matching 9 bases. The CDR3 is 15 residues long. J was trimmed by 1 base and V by 6 bases; bases with no gene match: 3. Germline loops: CDR1 MNHNS, CDR2 SASEGT. CDR3: CASRRTGVNTGELFF. The CDR3 nucleotides are TGTGCCAGCAGGAGGACAGGGGTGAACACCGGGGAGCTGTTTTTT.

The chain carries TRBV6-1 and TRBJ1-3; D is perhaps TRBD1 (6 bases). This CDR3 has 15 amino acids. Looked up from germline, CDR1 is MNHNS and CDR2 is SASEGT. V shed 7 bases and J shed 2 bases, with 15 bases lying between them. CDR3 coding DNA: TGTGCCAGCACCTGGGACACCAACCCTGGAAACACCATATATTTT. It is translated as CASTWDTNPGNTIYF.

This clone has a single count. This chain uses TRBV30 with TRBJ2-6; D might be TRBD1 (6 bases). This CDR3 has 17 amino acids. Trimming stripped 0 bases from V and 3 bases from J, with 15 bases between. Germline V lookup: CDR1 GTSNPN, CDR2 SVGIG (reference sequence). CDR3: CAWSVPQGRIGANVLTF. CDR3 nucleotides: TGTGCCTGGAGTGTACCTCAGGGGCGGATTGGGGCCAACGTCCTGACTTTC.

The chain couples TRBV7-3 to TRBJ2-3; 10 bases are shared with TRBD1. V was pared by 2 bases and J by 4 bases, with 9 bases of the junction left unmatched. The CDR3 consists of 17 residues. Per germline, CDR1 SGHTA and CDR2 FQGTGA. CDR3 DNA: TGTGCCAGCAGCTTATATGACAGGGGGCGCGGTTCAGATACGCAGTATTTT. This translates into CASSLYDRGRGSDTQYF.

The chain uses TRBV29-1 and TRBJ2-7, with D possibly being TRBD1 (6 bases). The CDR3 has 14 amino acids. Deletions cut 4 bases from V and 2 bases from J, with 15 bases between. CDR1 SQVTM and CDR2 ANQGSEA come from the germline V gene. This CDR3 is CSVGVTGFPYEQYF. The CDR3 DNA follows: TGCAGCGTTGGGGTCACAGGGTTCCCCTACGAGCAGTACTTC.

V usage is TRBV14 and J usage is TRBJ1-1; D is ambiguous. The CDR3 sequence is 11 residues long. Trimming took off 2 bases at V and 8 bases at J, with 6 bases between the two ends. From germline, CDR1 is SGHDN and CDR2 FVKESK. CDR3 coding DNA: TGTGCCAGCAGCCAACGAGGAGAAGCTTTCTTT. As protein: CASSQRGEAFF.